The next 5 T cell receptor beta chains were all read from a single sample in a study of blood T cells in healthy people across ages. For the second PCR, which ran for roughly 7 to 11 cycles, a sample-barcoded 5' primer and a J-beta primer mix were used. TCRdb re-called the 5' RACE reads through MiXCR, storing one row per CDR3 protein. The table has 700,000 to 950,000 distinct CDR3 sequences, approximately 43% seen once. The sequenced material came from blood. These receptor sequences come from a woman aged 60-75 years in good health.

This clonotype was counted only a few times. CDR3 sequence reads: CASSLARDSGEQYF. CDR3 bases: TGTGCCAGCAGCTTAGCTCGAGATTCGGGAGAGCAGTACTTC. The gene calls are TRBV7-2 and TRBJ2-7, with D maybe TRBD2 (5 bases). The CDR3 contains 14 residues. V was clipped by 0 bases and J by 7 bases, with 13 bases between them. Germline V gives CDR1 SGHTA, CDR2 FQGNSA.

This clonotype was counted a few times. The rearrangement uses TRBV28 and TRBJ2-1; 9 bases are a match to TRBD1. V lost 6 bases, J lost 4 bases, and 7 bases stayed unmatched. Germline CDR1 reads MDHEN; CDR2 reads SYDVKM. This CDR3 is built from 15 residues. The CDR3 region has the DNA TGTGCCAGCAGGGTAACGACAGGGGGATACAATGAGCAGTTCTTC. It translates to CASRVTTGGYNEQFF.

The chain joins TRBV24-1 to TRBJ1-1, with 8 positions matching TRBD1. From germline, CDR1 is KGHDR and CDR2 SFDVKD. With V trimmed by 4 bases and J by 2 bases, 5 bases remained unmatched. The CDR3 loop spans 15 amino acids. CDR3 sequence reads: CATSDEGQGNTEAFF. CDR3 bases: TGTGCCACCAGTGACGAAGGACAGGGAAACACTGAAGCTTTCTTT.

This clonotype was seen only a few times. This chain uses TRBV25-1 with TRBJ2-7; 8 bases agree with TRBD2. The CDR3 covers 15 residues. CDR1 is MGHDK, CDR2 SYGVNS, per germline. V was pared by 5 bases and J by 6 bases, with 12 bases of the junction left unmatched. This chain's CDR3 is CASSSHTYGGAEQYF. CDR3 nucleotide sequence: TGTGCCAGCAGTTCGCACACCTACGGGGGGGCCGAGCAGTACTTC.

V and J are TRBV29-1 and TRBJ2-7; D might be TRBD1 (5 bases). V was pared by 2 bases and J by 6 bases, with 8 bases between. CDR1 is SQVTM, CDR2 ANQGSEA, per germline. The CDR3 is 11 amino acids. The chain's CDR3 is CSVERGSEQYF. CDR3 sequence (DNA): TGCAGCGTTGAAAGGGGTTCCGAGCAGTACTTC.